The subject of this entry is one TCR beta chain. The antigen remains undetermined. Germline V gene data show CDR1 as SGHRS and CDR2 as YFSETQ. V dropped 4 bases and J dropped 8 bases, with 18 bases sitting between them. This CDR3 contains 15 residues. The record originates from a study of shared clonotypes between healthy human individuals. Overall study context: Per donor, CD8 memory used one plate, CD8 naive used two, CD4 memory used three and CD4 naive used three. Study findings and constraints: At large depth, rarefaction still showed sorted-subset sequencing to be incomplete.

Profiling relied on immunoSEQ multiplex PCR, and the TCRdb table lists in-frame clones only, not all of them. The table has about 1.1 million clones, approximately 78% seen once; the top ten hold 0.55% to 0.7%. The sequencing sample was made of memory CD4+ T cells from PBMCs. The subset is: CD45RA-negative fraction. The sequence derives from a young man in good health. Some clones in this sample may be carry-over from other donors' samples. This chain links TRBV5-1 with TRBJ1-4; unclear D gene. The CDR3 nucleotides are TGCGCCAGCAGCCCCGGGCCCGCTGGTCGAGAAAAACTGTTTTTT. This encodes CASSPGPAGREKLFF.